This TCR beta chain comes out of a study of Ad26.COV2.S vaccination and SARS-CoV-2 variants (dated by TCRdb to about 2021). Notes on the research overall: Sequencing of the TCRbeta repertoire served to evaluate the specificity and breadth of SARS-CoV-2-reactive T cell receptors following Ad26.COV2.S vaccination. A total of 32 samples were included in the TCR-sequenced set, comprising around 19 Ad26.COV2.S vaccine recipients, 5 placebo recipients and 8 SARS-CoV-2 convalescent individuals. What the authors observed across the whole study: Compared with placebo recipients, Ad26.COV2.S recipients showed higher spike-specific TCR breadth (P = 0.0014). It was noted by the authors that total T cell responses may have been underestimated by the TCR breadth and depth analyses. After vaccination, substantial breadth of spike-specific CD8+ and CD4+ T cell responses was reported. Comparable non-spike TCR breadth was observed between vaccine and placebo recipients, consistent with only spike being contained in the vaccine.

In this sample, this clone turned up once. Its binding antigen is unknown. Base qualities are not at hand, and no much larger clone is one base apart. Inclusive of the bounding cysteine and phenylalanine, the CDR3 is 15 residues long. The sequence is cut down to CDR3 DNA, 45 bases in frame from base 1. V lost 5 bases and J lost 0 bases; the stretch between them is 13 bases long. CDR1 MNHEY and CDR2 SVGAGI were looked up in the germline V gene. The immunoSEQ Assay was used to sequence TCRbeta CDR3 regions. After extraction, genomic DNA underwent amplification by bias-controlled multiplex PCR, followed by high-throughput sequencing. On the authors' methods: To quantify the absolute abundance of each unique TCRbeta CDR3 region, sequences were collapsed and filtered. T cell fraction was estimated by normalizing TCRbeta template counts to usable DNA, with usable DNA measured through amplification of reference genes found in all nucleated cells. Repertoire TCRs were annotated as SARS-CoV-2-specific by exact matching of V gene, CDR3 amino acid sequence and J gene to a known reactive TCR set. MIRA supplied the reference SARS-CoV-2 TCR set, which was filtered for enrichment in COVID-19-positive ImmuneCODE repertoires so that public or cross-reactive TCRs were removed. Using the MIRA antigens, annotated TCRs were further analysed by specific ORF or by position within an ORF. Breadth was defined as annotated unique rearrangements over total unique productive rearrangements; depth was the summed frequency of those rearrangements. Two-sided Wilcoxon rank-sum tests were applied when comparing TCR breadth between groups. Held by TCRdb, this immuneACCESS table contains in-frame sequences only and omits some clones. Under half of the omission traces to an unresolved V gene where checked; the cause of the rest is unknown. V and J calls and clone size are copied from that table; D and trimming were computed from the DNA. This sample comprises just over 350,000 clones, about 91% of them detected only once. The ten largest clonotypes hold about 3.9% of the sample.

Taken with the paper, the label for time point translates to: individuals recovered from natural SARS-CoV-2 infection. Recombination joined TRBV6-5 with TRBJ1-2; no D gene can be assigned with confidence. This TCR was sampled from a human donor who had recovered from COVID-19. The sequenced sample was peripheral blood, obtained after recovery from COVID-19. The nucleotides are TGTGCCAGCAGTACGGGAGCTCTAGCTAACTATGGCTACACCTTC. This gives the protein CASSTGALANYGYTF.